This T cell receptor beta chain was obtained from a study of T-cell memory formation after mild COVID-19. V shed 7 bases and J 9 bases; nucleotides not matched to a gene: 9. Germline CDR1 DFQATT, CDR2 SNEGSKA (reference sequence). This CDR3 region has 13 residues. Findings and caveats of the study: From day 15 to 85, contracting clones were balanced between CD4 and CD8, whereas later expanders leaned toward CD4+.

TCRdb ran MiXCR on the 5' RACE reads and lists one entry per CDR3 protein. The table records some 190,000 distinct CDR3 sequences, around 18% of them present only once. This clonotype was detected a few times. As yet, its antigen is unknown. This receptor was taken from an adult woman who had mild COVID-19 (a few samples of this study predate the infection). Cell type and time point are not known. The rearrangement links TRBV20-1 to TRBJ2-4; TRBD2 matches at 10 bases. Sequenced sample: PBMCs or a T cell subset sorted from them (not recorded which). The CDR3 nucleotides read TGCAGTGGGCTAGCGGGGGCCCTTGGCATTCAGTACTTC. Its protein product is CSGLAGALGIQYF.